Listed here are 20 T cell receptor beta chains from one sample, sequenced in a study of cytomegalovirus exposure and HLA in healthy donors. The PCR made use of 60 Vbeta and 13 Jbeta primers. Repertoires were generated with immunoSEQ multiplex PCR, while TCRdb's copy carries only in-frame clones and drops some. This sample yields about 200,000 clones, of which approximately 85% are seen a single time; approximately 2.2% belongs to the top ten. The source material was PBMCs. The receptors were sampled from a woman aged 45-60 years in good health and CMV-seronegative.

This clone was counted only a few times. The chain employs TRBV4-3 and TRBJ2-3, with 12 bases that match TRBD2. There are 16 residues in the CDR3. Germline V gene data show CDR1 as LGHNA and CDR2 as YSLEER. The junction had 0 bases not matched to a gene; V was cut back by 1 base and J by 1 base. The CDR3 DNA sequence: TGCGCCAGCAGCCAAGGACTAGCGGGAGGCACAGATACGCAGTATTTT. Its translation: CASSQGLAGGTDTQYF.

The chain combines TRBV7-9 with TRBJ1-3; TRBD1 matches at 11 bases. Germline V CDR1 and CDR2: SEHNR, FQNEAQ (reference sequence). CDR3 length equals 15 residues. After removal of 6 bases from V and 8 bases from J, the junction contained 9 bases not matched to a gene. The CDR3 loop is CASSVRTGGRDTIYF. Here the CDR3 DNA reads TGTGCCAGCAGTGTAAGGACAGGGGGCAGGGACACCATATATTTT.

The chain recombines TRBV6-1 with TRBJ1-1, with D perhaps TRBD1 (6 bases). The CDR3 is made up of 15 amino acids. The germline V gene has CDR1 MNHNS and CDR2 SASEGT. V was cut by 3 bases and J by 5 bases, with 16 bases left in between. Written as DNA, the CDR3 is TGTGCCAGCAGTGATAATTCGGGGGGCAAGACTGAAGCTTTCTTT. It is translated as CASSDNSGGKTEAFF.

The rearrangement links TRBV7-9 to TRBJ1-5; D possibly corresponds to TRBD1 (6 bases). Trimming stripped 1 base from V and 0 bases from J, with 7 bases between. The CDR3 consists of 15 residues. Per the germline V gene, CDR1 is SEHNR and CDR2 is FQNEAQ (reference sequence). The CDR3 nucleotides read TGTGCCAGCAGCTTAGGGACAGATAGCAATCAGCCCCAGCATTTT. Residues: CASSLGTDSNQPQHF.

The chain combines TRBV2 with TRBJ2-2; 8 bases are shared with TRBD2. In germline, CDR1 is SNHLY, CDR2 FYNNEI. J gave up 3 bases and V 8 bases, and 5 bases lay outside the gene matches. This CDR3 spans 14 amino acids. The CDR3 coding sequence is TGTGCCAGCTCCTTCGGGAGGGACACCGGGGAGCTGTTTTTT. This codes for CASSFGRDTGELFF. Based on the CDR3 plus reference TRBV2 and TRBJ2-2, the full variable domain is EPEVTQTPSHQVTQMGQEVILRCVPISNHLYFYWYRQILGQKVEFLVSFYNNEISEKSEIFDDQFSVERPDGSNFTLKIRSTKLEDSAMYFCASSFGRDTGELFFGEGSRLTVL.

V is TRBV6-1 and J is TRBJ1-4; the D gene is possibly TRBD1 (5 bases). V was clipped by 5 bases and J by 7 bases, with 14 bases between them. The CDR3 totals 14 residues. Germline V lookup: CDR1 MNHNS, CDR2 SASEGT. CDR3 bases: TGTGCCAGCAGTCCAGCAGGGATCCTTGAAAAACTGTTTTTT. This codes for CASSPAGILEKLFF.

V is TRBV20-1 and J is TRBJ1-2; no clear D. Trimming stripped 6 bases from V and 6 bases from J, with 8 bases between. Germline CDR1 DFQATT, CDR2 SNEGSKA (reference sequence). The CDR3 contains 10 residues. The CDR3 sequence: CSAGRDGYTF. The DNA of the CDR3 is TGCAGTGCAGGCCGGGATGGCTACACCTTC.

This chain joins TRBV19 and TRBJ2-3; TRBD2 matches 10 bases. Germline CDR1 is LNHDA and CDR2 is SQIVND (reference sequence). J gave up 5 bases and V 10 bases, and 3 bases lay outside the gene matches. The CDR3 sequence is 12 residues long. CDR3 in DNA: TGTGCCACTCGACTAGCGGGAGATACGCAGTATTTT. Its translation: CATRLAGDTQYF.

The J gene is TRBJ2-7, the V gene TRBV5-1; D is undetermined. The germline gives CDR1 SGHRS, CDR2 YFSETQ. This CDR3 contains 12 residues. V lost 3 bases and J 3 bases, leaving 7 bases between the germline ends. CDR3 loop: CASSSSGYEQYF. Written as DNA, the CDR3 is TGCGCCAGCAGCTCATCGGGCTACGAGCAGTACTTC.

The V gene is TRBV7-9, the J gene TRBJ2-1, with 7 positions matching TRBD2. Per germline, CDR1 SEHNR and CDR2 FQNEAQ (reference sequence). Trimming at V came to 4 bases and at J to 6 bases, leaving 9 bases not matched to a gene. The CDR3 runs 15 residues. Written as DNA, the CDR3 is TGTGCCAGCAGCTCCGGACTAGAAAGCTTCAATGAGCAGTTCTTC. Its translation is CASSSGLESFNEQFF.

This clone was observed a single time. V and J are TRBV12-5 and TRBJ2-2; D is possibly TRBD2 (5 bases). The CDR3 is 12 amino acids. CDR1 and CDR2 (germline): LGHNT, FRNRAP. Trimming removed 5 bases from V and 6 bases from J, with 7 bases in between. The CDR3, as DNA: TGTGCTAGTGGTAGCGGCCCCGGGGAGCTGTTTTTT. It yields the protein CASGSGPGELFF. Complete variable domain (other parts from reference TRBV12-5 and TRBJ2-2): DARVTQTPRHKVTEMGQEVTMRCQPILGHNTVFWYRQTMMQGLELLAYFRNRAPLDDSGMPKDRFSAEMPDATLATLKIQPSEPRDSAVYFCASGSGPGELFFGEGSRLTVL.

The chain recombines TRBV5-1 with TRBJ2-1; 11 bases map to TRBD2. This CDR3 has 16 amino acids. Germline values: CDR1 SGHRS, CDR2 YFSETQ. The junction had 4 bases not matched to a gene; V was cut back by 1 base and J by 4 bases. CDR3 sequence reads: CASSLTSGSPYNEQFF. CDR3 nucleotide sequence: TGCGCCAGCAGCTTGACTAGCGGGAGCCCTTACAATGAGCAGTTCTTC. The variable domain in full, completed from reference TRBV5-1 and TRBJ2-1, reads KAGVTQTPRYLIKTRGQQVTLSCSPISGHRSVSWYQQTPGQGLQFLFEYFSETQRNKGNFPGRFSGRQFSNSRSEMNVSTLELGDSALYLCASSLTSGSPYNEQFFGPGTRLTVL.

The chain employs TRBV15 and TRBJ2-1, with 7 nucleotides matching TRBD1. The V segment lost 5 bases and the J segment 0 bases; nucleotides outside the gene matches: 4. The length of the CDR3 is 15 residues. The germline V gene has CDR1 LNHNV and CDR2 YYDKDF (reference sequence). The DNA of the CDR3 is TGTGCCACCAGCCCCCAGGGGGTCTCCTACAATGAGCAGTTCTTC. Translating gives CATSPQGVSYNEQFF.

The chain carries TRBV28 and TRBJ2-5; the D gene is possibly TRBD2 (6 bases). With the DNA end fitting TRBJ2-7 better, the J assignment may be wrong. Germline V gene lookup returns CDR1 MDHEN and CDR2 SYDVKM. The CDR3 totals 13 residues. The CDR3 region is CASRGGGGTEQYF. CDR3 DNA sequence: TGTGCCAGCAGGGGGGGTGGCGGGACCGAGCAGTACTTC.

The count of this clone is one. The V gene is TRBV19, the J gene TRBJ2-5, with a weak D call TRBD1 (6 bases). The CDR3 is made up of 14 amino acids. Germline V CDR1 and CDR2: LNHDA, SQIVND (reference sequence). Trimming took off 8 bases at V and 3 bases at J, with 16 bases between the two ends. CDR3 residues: CASVPRAGEETQYF. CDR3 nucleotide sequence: TGTGCCAGTGTACCGAGGGCAGGGGAAGAGACCCAGTACTTC.

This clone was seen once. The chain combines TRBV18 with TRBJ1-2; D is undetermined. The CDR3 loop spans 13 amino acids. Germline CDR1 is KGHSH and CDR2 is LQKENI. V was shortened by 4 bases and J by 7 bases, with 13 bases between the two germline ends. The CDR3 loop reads CASSRSQDPGYTF. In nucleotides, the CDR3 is TGTGCCAGCTCACGGTCGCAGGATCCTGGCTACACCTTC.

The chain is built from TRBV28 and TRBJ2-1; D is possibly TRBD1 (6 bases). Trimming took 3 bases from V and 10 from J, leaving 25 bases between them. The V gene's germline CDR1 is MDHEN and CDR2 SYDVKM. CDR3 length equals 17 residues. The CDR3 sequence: CASSFSLGTGTLTEQFF. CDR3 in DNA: TGTGCCAGCAGTTTTAGTCTAGGCACCGGGACACTCACCGAGCAGTTCTTC.

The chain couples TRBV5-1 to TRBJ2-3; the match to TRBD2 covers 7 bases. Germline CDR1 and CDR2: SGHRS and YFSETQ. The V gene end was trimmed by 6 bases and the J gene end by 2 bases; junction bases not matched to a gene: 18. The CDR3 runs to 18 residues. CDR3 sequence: CASTIRPTSPLLTDTQYF. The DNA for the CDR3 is TGCGCCAGCACCATTCGCCCGACTAGCCCGCTCCTCACAGATACGCAGTATTTT.

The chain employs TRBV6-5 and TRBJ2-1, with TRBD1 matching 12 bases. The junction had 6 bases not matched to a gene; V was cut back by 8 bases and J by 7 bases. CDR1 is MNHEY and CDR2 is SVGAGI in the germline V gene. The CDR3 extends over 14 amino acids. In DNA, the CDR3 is TGTGCCAGCCGTCGGGACAGGGGGCCGAATGAGCAGTTCTTC. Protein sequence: CASRRDRGPNEQFF.

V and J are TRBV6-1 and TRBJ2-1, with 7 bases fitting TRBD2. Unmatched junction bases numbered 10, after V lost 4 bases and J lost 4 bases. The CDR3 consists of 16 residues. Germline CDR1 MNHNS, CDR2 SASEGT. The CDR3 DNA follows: TGTGCCAGCAGTGTGGGGCGGCGGGAGAAGTACAATGAGCAGTTCTTC. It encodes CASSVGRREKYNEQFF.